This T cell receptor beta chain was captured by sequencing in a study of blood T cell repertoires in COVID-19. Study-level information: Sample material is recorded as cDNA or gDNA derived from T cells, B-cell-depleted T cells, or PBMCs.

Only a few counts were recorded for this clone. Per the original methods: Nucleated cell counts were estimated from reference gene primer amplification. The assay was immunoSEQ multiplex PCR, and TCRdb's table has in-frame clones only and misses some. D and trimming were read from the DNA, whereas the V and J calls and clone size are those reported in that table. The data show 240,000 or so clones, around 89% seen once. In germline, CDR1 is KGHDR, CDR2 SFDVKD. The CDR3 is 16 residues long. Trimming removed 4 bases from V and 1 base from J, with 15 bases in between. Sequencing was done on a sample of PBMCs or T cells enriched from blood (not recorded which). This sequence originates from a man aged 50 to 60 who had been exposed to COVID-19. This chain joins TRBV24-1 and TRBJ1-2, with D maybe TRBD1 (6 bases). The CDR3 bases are TGTGCCACCAGTGACTCAGGGGCGGAATTTAACTATGGCTACACCTTC. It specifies CATSDSGAEFNYGYTF.